This TCR beta chain was retrieved from a study of monozygotic twins with cystic fibrosis. Study-wide background: With about 15 PCR cycles, barcoded libraries came from roughly 2.8 micrograms of fragmented DNA. Overall study findings and caveats: Monozygotic CF twin pairs shared significantly more nucleotide-identical clonotypes than unrelated CF individuals did. V usage most resembled the co-twin in 13 of 16 pairs. Median Simpson clonality of 0.0095 suggested naive T cells predominated.

V lost 10 bases, J lost 7 bases, and 19 bases lay in between. CDR3 length: 13 amino acids. Germline CDR1 reads LNHDA; CDR2 reads SQIVND (reference sequence). This table comes from immunoSEQ multiplex PCR, and its TCRdb copy is limited to in-frame clones, with some not included. This sample has about 15,000 clones, with roughly 98% found just once. Points on this clone: Its matching antigen is unknown.

This sequence was found in a girl aged 2-10 years with cystic fibrosis. Sequenced material: blood. The V call is TRBV19, the J call TRBJ2-5; either TRBD1 or TRBD2 may supply D (7 bases each). CDR3 DNA sequence: TGTGCCACCGAGAGCGGGGCAGGGGGGACCCAGTACTTC. Translation gives CATESGAGGTQYF.